A single sample gave rise to the 27 T cell receptor beta chains below, sequenced in a study of CD8+ T cells in alopecia areata. Following RNA extraction, reverse transcription yielded cDNA that acted as the sequencing template. TCRdb keeps only in-frame clones here, not all; method: immunoSEQ multiplex PCR. Here the sample spans 150,000 to 200,000 clones, approximately 59% being singletons. Described treatment: oral pan-JAK inhibitor, 5-10 mg twice daily. The sequencing here drew on CD4+ T cells sorted from blood, taken around week 55, from a patient treated with tofacitinib. Receptors originate from a human donor with alopecia areata.

Here the CDR3 DNA reads TGCAGCGGGGGGACCGCGAGGTTTACTGAAGCTTTCTTT. Translation gives CSGGTARFTEAFF. The chain has TRBV29-1 and TRBJ1-1, with D perhaps matching TRBD1 (5 bases). CDR3 length: 13 residues. V was shortened by 7 bases and J by 5 bases, with 17 bases between the two germline ends. Germline lookup yields CDR1 SQVTM and CDR2 ANQGSEA.

The chain combines TRBV10-3 with TRBJ1-1, with no clear D. Trimming took 0 bases from V and 1 from J, leaving 9 bases between them. In germline, CDR1 is ENHRY, CDR2 SYGVKD. This CDR3 region has 15 residues. CDR3 in amino acids: CAISESGAWNTEAFF. The DNA of the CDR3 is TGTGCCATCAGTGAGTCAGGTGCATGGAACACTGAAGCTTTCTTT.

The rearrangement uses TRBV2 and TRBJ2-7; 7 bases match TRBD1. Germline V gives CDR1 SNHLY, CDR2 FYNNEI. With 3 bases clipped from V and 0 bases from J, the junction kept 5 bases outside the gene matches. The CDR3 spans 15 residues. CDR3 nucleotide sequence: TGTGCCAGCAGTGAGATAGGGACAGCCTCCTACGAGCAGTACTTC. Translated, it gives CASSEIGTASYEQYF.

The chain is built from TRBV29-1 and TRBJ2-5, with a possible D match to TRBD1 (5 bases). CDR1 is SQVTM, CDR2 ANQGSEA, per germline. There are 12 residues in the CDR3. The V gene lost 6 bases and the J gene lost 4 bases, with 12 bases spanning the gap. CDR3 amino acids: CSVRDGVETQYF. The DNA of the CDR3 is TGCAGCGTCAGGGATGGGGTAGAGACCCAGTACTTC.

This clone was seen only a few times. The chain links TRBV6-5 to TRBJ1-6; D gene unclear. The CDR3 extends over 13 amino acids. The germline V and J ends were trimmed by 6 bases and 13 bases, with 16 bases remaining between them. Germline V gene lookup returns CDR1 MNHEY and CDR2 SVGAGI. CDR3 nucleotide sequence: TGTGCCAGCAGCAACCCCCGGGGAGAGCCCCTCCACTTT. Translated, it gives CASSNPRGEPLHF.

This clone was counted a few times. The genes are TRBV29-1 and TRBJ1-4, with a weak D call TRBD1 (6 bases). CDR3 length: 12 amino acids. Looked up from germline, CDR1 is SQVTM and CDR2 is ANQGSEA. The ends were cut back, 7 bases at V and 7 bases at J, with 13 bases in the middle. The CDR3 nucleotides read TGCAGCGGGGGATTGGGGGCTGAAAAACTGTTTTTT. Translated: CSGGLGAEKLFF.

This clone was counted a single time. The chain has TRBV30 and TRBJ2-3; the match to TRBD2 covers 9 bases. V lost 0 bases to trimming and J lost 7 bases; unmatched junction nucleotides: 8. The CDR3 consists of 15 residues. From germline, CDR1 is GTSNPN and CDR2 SVGIG (reference sequence). The CDR3 DNA is TGTGCCTGGAGTGTACTGCGGGGGGGGAAGAATACGCAGTATTTT. Its protein product is CAWSVLRGGKNTQYF. Variable domain in full (rest from reference TRBV30 and TRBJ2-3): SQTIHQWPATLVQPVGSPLSLECTVEGTSNPNLYWYRQAAGRGLQLLFYSVGIGQISSEVPQNLSASRPQDRQFILSSKKLLLSDSGFYLCAWSVLRGGKNTQYFGPGTRLTVL.

V usage is TRBV7-9 and J usage is TRBJ2-2, with unresolved D. V lost 3 bases, J lost 8 bases, and 7 bases lay in between. CDR1 SEHNR and CDR2 FQNEAQ come from the germline V gene (reference sequence). This CDR3 contains 12 residues. The CDR3 loop is CASSFSNGELFF. CDR3 DNA: TGTGCCAGCAGCTTCAGTAATGGGGAGCTGTTTTTT.

V and J are TRBV29-1 and TRBJ1-1; D is ambiguous. The CDR3 covers 13 residues. The germline V and J ends were trimmed by 5 bases and 4 bases, with 14 bases remaining between them. Germline V gene lookup returns CDR1 SQVTM and CDR2 ANQGSEA. This CDR3 reads CSVSGRAATEAFF. CDR3 bases: TGCAGCGTTAGTGGCCGCGCGGCCACTGAAGCTTTCTTT.

The rearrangement uses TRBV7-9 and TRBJ1-1; D perhaps matches TRBD1 (5 bases). CDR1 and CDR2 (germline): SEHNR, FQNEAQ (reference sequence). Deletions cut 4 bases from V and 0 bases from J, with 15 bases between. The CDR3 is made up of 16 amino acids. In DNA, the CDR3 is TGTGCCAGCAGCTCCGACATAGGGACGGTGAACACTGAAGCTTTCTTT. It encodes CASSSDIGTVNTEAFF.

The CDR3 loop is CASSEHPETQYF. CDR3 DNA: TGTGCCAGCAGTGAACATCCGGAGACCCAGTACTTC. The V gene is TRBV6-5, the J gene TRBJ2-5; no reliable D call. The V end lost 5 bases, the J end lost 5 bases, and 9 bases lay between the germline ends. This CDR3 has 12 residues. CDR1 is MNHEY and CDR2 is SVGAGI in the germline V gene.

This clone was observed a handful of times. This chain links TRBV7-8 with TRBJ2-3, with 8 bases aligning to TRBD1. The CDR3 runs to 15 residues. J was trimmed by 9 bases and V by 1 base; bases with no gene match: 9. CDR1 and CDR2 (germline): SGHVS, FQNEAQ. The chain's CDR3 is CASSLGGAGGGTQYF. The CDR3 nucleotides are TGTGCCAGCAGCTTAGGTGGTGCAGGGGGCGGGACGCAGTATTTT. The full variable domain, in which reference TRBV7-8 and TRBJ2-3 provide the parts outside the CDR3, is GAGVSQSPRYKVAKRGQDVALRCDPISGHVSLFWYQQALGQGPEFLTYFQNEAQLDKSGLPSDRFFAERPEGSVSTLKIQRTQQEDSAVYLCASSLGGAGGGTQYFGPGTRLTVL.

This chain joins TRBV7-9 and TRBJ1-3; 10 bases agree with TRBD1. Germline V CDR1 and CDR2: SEHNR, FQNEAQ (reference sequence). This CDR3 region has 15 residues. V lost 5 bases and J lost 6; bases outside the gene matches: 7. CDR3: CASSPGQGTINTIYF. CDR3 sequence (DNA): TGTGCCAGCAGCCCGGGACAGGGGACGATAAACACCATATATTTT.

The CDR3 DNA is TGTGCCTGGAGTGTATTGACAGGGACCTACGAGCAGTACTTC. Translated: CAWSVLTGTYEQYF. This chain connects TRBV30 to TRBJ2-7, with 7 bases fitting TRBD1. This CDR3 has 14 residues. Trimming removed 0 bases from V and 2 bases from J; junction bases left unmatched: 4. Germline-derived CDR1 and CDR2 are GTSNPN and SVGIG (reference sequence).

As concerns this clone: Other DNA sequences in the sample encode the same CDR3. CDR3 in DNA: TGCAGCGTTGCACAGGGACCCAATTCACCCCTCCACTTT. This encodes CSVAQGPNSPLHF. This chain uses TRBV29-1 with TRBJ1-6; possibly TRBD1 for D (6 bases). V lost 4 bases and J 7 bases, leaving 11 bases between the germline ends. CDR3 length: 13 amino acids. CDR1 is SQVTM, CDR2 ANQGSEA, per germline.

This chain joins TRBV29-1 and TRBJ1-1, with D possibly being TRBD1 (5 bases). The CDR3 runs 13 residues. V lost 3 bases, J lost 3 bases, and 11 bases lay in between. The germline CDR1 and CDR2 sequences are SQVTM and ANQGSEA. CDR3 DNA sequence: TGCAGCGTTGATCGGGGCTACGACACTGAAGCTTTCTTT. Its protein product is CSVDRGYDTEAFF. Drawing the rest from reference TRBV29-1 and TRBJ1-1, the complete variable domain is SAVISQKPSRDICQRGTSLTIQCQVDSQVTMMFWYRQQPGQSLTLIATANQGSEATYESGFVIDKFPISRPNLTFSTLTVSNMSPEDSSIYLCSVDRGYDTEAFFGQGTRLTVV.

To note about this clone: The sample holds other DNA sequences that translate to the same CDR3. The J gene is TRBJ1-6, the V gene TRBV6-1; the D is unclear. The CDR3 runs 11 residues. Germline CDR1 is MNHNS and CDR2 is SASEGT. V lost 2 bases and J lost 9, with 2 bases in between. CDR3 residues: CASSESSPLHF. CDR3 nucleotide sequence: TGTGCCAGCAGTGAAAGTTCACCCCTCCACTTT.

The chain uses TRBV30 and TRBJ2-3; the match to TRBD2 covers 11 bases. V was pared by 2 bases and J by 2 bases, with 9 bases of the junction left unmatched. This CDR3 spans 17 amino acids. Germline V gives CDR1 GTSNPN, CDR2 SVGIG (reference sequence). As DNA, the CDR3 is TGTGCCTGGAGTACCTCCTGGACTAGCGGGTTCACAGATACGCAGTATTTT. Amino acid sequence: CAWSTSWTSGFTDTQYF.

The chain links TRBV23-1 to TRBJ1-2; 8 bases are shared with TRBD1. TRBV23-1 is sorted into the ORF group, with uncertain function. This CDR3 is built from 15 residues. With 2 bases clipped from V and 8 bases from J, the junction kept 10 bases outside the gene matches. The CDR3 region is CASSQPRTGNWGYTF. The CDR3 bases are TGCGCCAGCAGTCAACCGAGGACAGGGAATTGGGGCTACACCTTC.

The CDR3 is CSAGGPGTGASEQYF. In DNA, the CDR3 is TGCAGCGCTGGGGGACCCGGGACAGGGGCCTCCGAGCAGTACTTC. The chain recombines TRBV29-1 with TRBJ2-7; 10 bases fit TRBD1. The CDR3 runs 15 residues. The germline V gene has CDR1 SQVTM and CDR2 ANQGSEA. With V trimmed by 7 bases and J by 6 bases, 15 bases remained unmatched.

Comment on this clone: At the DNA level, this CDR3 is encoded by other sequences in the same sample as well. This chain uses TRBV30 with TRBJ2-1, with no clear D. The V gene lost 2 bases and the J gene lost 2 bases, with 1 base spanning the gap. The length of the CDR3 is 11 residues. The germline V gene encodes CDR1 GTSNPN and CDR2 SVGIG (reference sequence). This chain's CDR3 is CAWSPYNEQFF. As DNA, the CDR3 is TGTGCCTGGAGTCCCTACAATGAGCAGTTCTTC.

This clone showed up just a few times. V and J are TRBV5-1 and TRBJ1-6; perhaps TRBD1 as D (6 bases). From germline, CDR1 is SGHRS and CDR2 YFSETQ. Trimming removed 4 bases at V and 7 bases at J, with 12 bases between. This CDR3 contains 14 residues. The CDR3 here is CASSTTGLNSPLHF. The CDR3 DNA sequence: TGCGCCAGCAGCACGACAGGACTAAATTCACCCCTCCACTTT. Complete variable domain (other parts from reference TRBV5-1 and TRBJ1-6): KAGVTQTPRYLIKTRGQQVTLSCSPISGHRSVSWYQQTPGQGLQFLFEYFSETQRNKGNFPGRFSGRQFSNSRSEMNVSTLELGDSALYLCASSTTGLNSPLHFGNGTRLTVT.

CDR3 nucleotide sequence: TGTGCCAGCAGCCGAAGGACAGCTAATCAGCCCCAGCATTTT. Its protein product is CASSRRTANQPQHF. This chain connects TRBV5-6 to TRBJ1-5; a possible D gene is TRBD1 (6 bases). Germline V lookup: CDR1 SGHDT, CDR2 YYEEEE. Trimming pared 4 bases from V and 4 bases from J, leaving 12 bases between. CDR3 size: 14 residues.

This clone was found once. The chain couples TRBV9 to TRBJ2-3, with a possible D match to TRBD1 (5 bases). Germline V gene lookup returns CDR1 SGDLS and CDR2 YYNGEE. V lost 5 bases, J lost 1 base, and 11 bases lay in between. The CDR3 spans 14 residues. This CDR3 reads CASRQGLGTDTQYF. CDR3 nucleotides: TGTGCCAGCAGGCAGGGCTTGGGCACAGATACGCAGTATTTT.

The J gene is TRBJ1-4, the V gene TRBV23-1, with D perhaps matching TRBD1 (6 bases). TRBV23-1 is identified as an open reading frame with a role that is uncertain. The ends were cut back, 4 bases at V and 12 bases at J, with 9 bases in the middle. The CDR3 runs 11 residues. CDR3 sequence: CASSRDNELFF. For the CDR3, the DNA is TGCGCCAGCAGTCGGGACAACGAACTGTTTTTT.

The genes are TRBV2 and TRBJ2-2; D remains ambiguous. In germline, CDR1 is SNHLY, CDR2 FYNNEI. This CDR3 has 13 residues. Between the trimmed V and J ends, which lost 4 bases and 7 bases, there was a span of 10 bases. Here the CDR3 reads CASSVMTYGELFF. The CDR3, as DNA: TGTGCCAGCAGTGTGATGACTTACGGGGAGCTGTTTTTT.

The chain is built from TRBV30 and TRBJ1-1; D may be TRBD1 (6 bases). The CDR3 is made up of 13 amino acids. Germline loops: CDR1 GTSNPN, CDR2 SVGIG (reference sequence). V lost 4 bases and J 6 bases, leaving 15 bases between the germline ends. This CDR3 is CAWMVFRGPEAFF. The CDR3 DNA sequence: TGTGCCTGGATGGTGTTCAGGGGTCCTGAAGCTTTCTTT.